The 23 T cell receptor beta chains reported below all come from one sample, sequenced in a study of identical twins (dated by TCRdb to about 2016). Receptors were amplified or captured by 5' RACE. TCRdb records Illumina HiSeq 2000 as the sequencer. TCRdb reprocessing: public reads trimmed at Q25 with fastp, clones called with MiXCR, in-frame beta chains kept. Rows are unified per CDR3 protein, each entry keeping the most common DNA and genes. The sample table shows some 760,000 distinct CDR3 sequences, and over 15% are seen once. The ten largest account for approximately 14% of the sample. These data were also filed under a second study, of T cells expressing NK-cell markers.

Sequencing was done on a sample of PBMCs. These receptors all stem from a woman aged 18 to 35 in good health.

This clonotype has more than one count but fewer than ten. V gene TRBV10-3 combines with J gene TRBJ2-1, with D tentatively TRBD2 (5 bases). Per germline, CDR1 ENHRY and CDR2 SYGVKD. The CDR3 extends over 17 amino acids. V was cut by 0 bases and J by 1 base, with 13 bases left in between. CDR3 in amino acids: CAISESEPGVSYNEQFF. The CDR3, as DNA: TGTGCCATCAGTGAGTCAGAACCCGGGGTGTCCTACAATGAGCAGTTCTTC.

This chain links TRBV15 with TRBJ2-1; D is unresolved. The CDR3 spans 12 residues. Germline V gene lookup returns CDR1 LNHNV and CDR2 YYDKDF (reference sequence). V was cut by 4 bases and J by 9 bases, with 10 bases left in between. CDR3 coding DNA: TGTGCCACCAGCACTGGAATCCGTGAGCAGTTCTTC. Translation gives CATSTGIREQFF.

This clonotype was seen repeatedly, ten times or more. V usage is TRBV29-1 and J usage is TRBJ2-5, with D tentatively TRBD1 (7 bases). Trimming took off 4 bases at V and 5 bases at J, with 11 bases between the two ends. CDR3 length equals 12 residues. The germline CDR1 and CDR2 sequences are SQVTM and ANQGSEA. CDR3 sequence reads: CSVVAGGETQYF. Written as DNA, the CDR3 is TGCAGCGTTGTGGCAGGGGGGGAGACCCAGTACTTC.

The rearrangement links TRBV20-1 to TRBJ2-1; D may correspond to TRBD1 or TRBD2 (5 bases each). The CDR3 contains 17 residues. The germline CDR1 and CDR2 sequences are DFQATT and SNEGSKA (reference sequence). V lost 3 bases, J lost 7 bases, and 25 bases lay in between. The CDR3 is CSARLKPGTPMRNEQFF. For the CDR3, the DNA is TGCAGTGCTAGGCTTAAGCCCGGGACGCCAATGCGGAATGAGCAGTTCTTC.

J is TRBJ2-5 and V is TRBV12-3 or TRBV12-4; 11 bases agree with TRBD2. This CDR3 spans 16 amino acids. The junction had 8 bases not matched to a gene; V was cut back by 5 bases and J by 3 bases. The CDR3 nucleotides read TGTGCCAGCAGTACCTCCGGGACTAGCGGAAAAGAGACCCAGTACTTC. Translation gives CASSTSGTSGKETQYF.

This clonotype has only a few counts. In DNA, the CDR3 is TGTGCCAGCAGCTTAGATCCGGGGCGATCCTACGAGCAGTACTTC. Translation gives CASSLDPGRSYEQYF. The chain has TRBV7-2 and TRBJ2-7; D could derive from TRBD1 or TRBD2 (5 bases each). V lost 1 base, J lost 1 base, and 11 bases lay in between. CDR3 length: 15 residues. The germline CDR1 and CDR2 sequences are SGHTA and FQGNSA.

The J gene is TRBJ2-4, the V gene TRBV6-6; the match to TRBD1 covers 7 bases. Unmatched junction bases numbered 2, after V lost 4 bases and J lost 5 bases. The germline CDR1 and CDR2 sequences are MNHNY and SVGAGI (reference sequence). The CDR3 is 13 residues long. CDR3 protein: CASSFGTENIQYF. For the CDR3, the DNA is TGTGCCAGCAGTTTCGGGACAGAAAACATTCAGTACTTC.

The rearrangement joins TRBV18 to TRBJ2-3; 10 nucleotides agree with TRBD2. The CDR3 totals 15 residues. J was trimmed by 5 bases and V by 3 bases; bases with no gene match: 5. In germline, CDR1 is KGHSH, CDR2 LQKENI. The CDR3 protein is CASSPLAGARDTQYF. The CDR3 nucleotides read TGTGCCAGCTCACCCCTAGCGGGAGCGAGAGATACGCAGTATTTT. The whole variable domain, remainder taken from reference TRBV18 and TRBJ2-3, is NAGVMQNPRHLVRRRGQEARLRCSPMKGHSHVYWYRQLPEEGLKFMVYLQKENIIDESGMPKERFSAEFPKEGPSILRIQQVVRGDSAAYFCASSPLAGARDTQYFGPGTRLTVL.

The gene calls are TRBV2 and TRBJ1-5, with 8 positions matching TRBD1. Germline assignment: CDR1 SNHLY and CDR2 FYNNEI. This CDR3 comprises 16 residues. Trimming at V came to 5 bases and at J to 1 base, leaving 7 bases not matched to a gene. The CDR3 DNA reads as TGTGCCAGCAGTTCCCAGGGGGCCGGGAGCAATCAGCCCCAGCATTTT. Its translation is CASSSQGAGSNQPQHF.

V and J are TRBV12-3 or TRBV12-4 and TRBJ2-1; maybe TRBD2 (5 bases). The CDR3 has 12 residues. V was clipped by 5 bases and J by 8 bases, with 10 bases between them. The CDR3 reads CASSPSGDEQFF. CDR3 in DNA: TGTGCCAGCAGTCCCTCCGGGGATGAGCAGTTCTTC.

This clonotype was observed a few times. CDR3 sequence (DNA): TGTGCCAGCAGCTTAGAGGCGTTGTTAGCGGGGGGGACTAGCTCCTACAATGAGCAGTTCTTC. Encoded protein: CASSLEALLAGGTSSYNEQFF. The J gene is TRBJ2-1, the V gene TRBV7-6; 11 bases are a match to TRBD2. V dropped 1 base and J dropped 0; count of bases not matched to a gene: 14. Germline CDR1 reads SGHVS; CDR2 reads FNYEAQ. The CDR3 covers 21 residues.

This clonotype was counted a few times. The rearrangement links TRBV29-1 to TRBJ1-4; D uncertain. Germline CDR1 is SQVTM and CDR2 is ANQGSEA. CDR3 size: 13 residues. The V end lost 1 base, the J end lost 7 bases, and 10 bases lay between the germline ends. The CDR3 sequence is CSVEGDRTEKLFF. In DNA form, the CDR3 reads TGCAGCGTTGAAGGTGACCGAACTGAAAAACTGTTTTTT.

The chain is built from TRBV12-3 or TRBV12-4 and TRBJ2-3; 11 nucleotides align to TRBD2. V shed 4 bases and J 1 base; nucleotides not matched to a gene: 7. CDR3 size: 17 residues. In DNA form, the CDR3 reads TGTGCCAGCAGTTCTTTAGCGGGGGGGCCTGGCACAGATACGCAGTATTTT. Its translation is CASSSLAGGPGTDTQYF.

This clonotype was detected only a few times. The rearrangement uses TRBV12-3 or TRBV12-4 and TRBJ2-1; TRBD2 aligns across 11 bases. V lost 4 bases and J lost 5; bases outside the gene matches: 4. This CDR3 contains 15 residues. The CDR3 region has the DNA TGTGCCAGCAGTTCCCTACTAGCGGGGGACAATGAGCAGTTCTTC. It is translated as CASSSLLAGDNEQFF.

The chain uses TRBV27 and TRBJ1-5; D is uncertain. V lost 5 bases and J lost 3, with 14 bases in between. Per the germline V gene, CDR1 is MNHEY and CDR2 is SMNVEV (reference sequence). The CDR3 length is 15 residues. CDR3 sequence: CASSGVQVINQPQHF. DNA for the CDR3: TGTGCCAGCAGTGGGGTTCAGGTGATCAATCAGCCCCAGCATTTT.

In its sample, this clonotype was seen a few times. The chain has TRBV5-1 and TRBJ2-2; D not resolved. V was shortened by 5 bases and J by 5 bases, with 16 bases between the two germline ends. This CDR3 has 15 residues. CDR1 and CDR2 (germline): SGHRS, YFSETQ. CDR3 residues: CASRSFGEPTGELFF. DNA of the CDR3: TGCGCCAGCAGAAGCTTCGGTGAGCCAACCGGGGAGCTGTTTTTT.

The J gene is TRBJ1-5, the V gene TRBV20-1; D unresolved. Trimming took 6 bases from V and 6 from J, leaving 15 bases between them. The V gene's germline CDR1 is DFQATT and CDR2 SNEGSKA (reference sequence). The CDR3 spans 13 residues. Written as DNA, the CDR3 is TGCAGTGCCATCGACTCGACCCGTCAGCCCCAGCATTTT. Its translation: CSAIDSTRQPQHF.

V is TRBV20-1 and J is TRBJ2-5; 7 bases agree with TRBD1. The CDR3 contains 14 residues. Germline CDR1 DFQATT, CDR2 SNEGSKA (reference sequence). The junction had 11 bases not matched to a gene; V was cut back by 6 bases and J by 4 bases. For the CDR3, the DNA is TGCAGTGCCCTTCCCCGGGCAGGGGGAGAGACCCAGTACTTC. Its translation: CSALPRAGGETQYF.

The genes are TRBV19 and TRBJ1-2; TRBD1 agrees at 10 bases. This CDR3 has 15 residues. Trimming removed 5 bases from V and 4 bases from J; junction bases left unmatched: 7. CDR1 is LNHDA and CDR2 is SQIVND in the germline V gene (reference sequence). The CDR3 DNA sequence: TGTGCCAGTAGTCCAGACAGGGGGCGAGGCTATGGCTACACCTTC. Amino acid sequence: CASSPDRGRGYGYTF.

This clonotype has more than one count but fewer than ten. The chain combines TRBV29-1 with TRBJ1-1, with a weak D call TRBD1 (5 bases). The V and J ends lost 6 bases and 2 bases respectively, with 16 bases between them. This CDR3 is built from 14 residues. Germline V gene sequence: CDR1 SQVTM, CDR2 ANQGSEA. In DNA, the CDR3 is TGCAGCGTCGATTCGGAGGGGAGAAACACTGAAGCTTTCTTT. Translated: CSVDSEGRNTEAFF. Filled out from reference TRBV29-1 and TRBJ1-1, the complete variable domain reads SAVISQKPSRDICQRGTSLTIQCQVDSQVTMMFWYRQQPGQSLTLIATANQGSEATYESGFVIDKFPISRPNLTFSTLTVSNMSPEDSSIYLCSVDSEGRNTEAFFGQGTRLTVV.

This clonotype showed up just a few times. The chain uses TRBV5-1 and TRBJ2-6; tentative D call: TRBD1 (6 bases). With 4 bases removed from V and 0 bases from J, the gap between germline ends came to 11 bases. The germline V gene encodes CDR1 SGHRS and CDR2 YFSETQ. The CDR3 sequence is 16 residues long. The CDR3 DNA is TGCGCCAGCAGCGCCGGACAGCACTCTGGGGCCAACGTCCTGACTTTC. Its translation is CASSAGQHSGANVLTF.

This clonotype was seen a few times. The V gene is TRBV29-1, the J gene TRBJ2-7; tentatively, D is TRBD1 (6 bases). Germline values: CDR1 SQVTM, CDR2 ANQGSEA. The CDR3 runs to 13 residues. Trimming removed 7 bases at V and 4 bases at J, with 17 bases between. CDR3 sequence (DNA): TGCAGCGCCATTCCGACAGGAAGATACGAGCAGTACTTC. It encodes CSAIPTGRYEQYF.

This clonotype was observed a handful of times. The chain recombines TRBV6-1 with TRBJ2-6; D perhaps matches TRBD1 (6 bases). Trimming took off 7 bases at V and 4 bases at J, with 20 bases between the two ends. Germline V CDR1 and CDR2: MNHNS, SASEGT. This CDR3 has 17 residues. Here the CDR3 DNA reads TGTGCCAGCATTCGAAACAGGGAAAGGTGGGGGGCCAACGTCCTGACTTTC. It translates to CASIRNRERWGANVLTF.